Listed below are T cell receptor beta chains from one sample, sequenced in a study of molecular identifiers for immune sequencing clone quantification. TCRdb called the PCR reads again in MiXCR, with one record for every CDR3 protein. The sample shows around 460,000 distinct CDR3 sequences, about 22% of them seen only once. Specimen: naive CD8+ T cells from blood, with Jurkat cell RNA spiked in. These receptors all come from a human donor in good health. Some libraries in this study had Jurkat cell RNA spiked in. Each CDR3 is given with its conserved first and last residue. Each record gives: D gene, clone size, J gene, V gene, CDR3 DNA, CDR3 protein. The D gene is left open where the match is weak. Clone size appears in some rows only: once, few, many, or a class for an expanded clone.

d_gene: -; abundance: many; j_gene: TRBJ2-7; v_gene: TRBV5-1; CDR3nt: TGCGCCAGCAGCTTGGGGCCGGAGTACGAGCAGTACTTC; CDR3aa: CASSLGPEYEQYF
d_gene: TRBD1; abundance: many; j_gene: TRBJ1-5; v_gene: TRBV19; CDR3nt: TGTGCCAGTAGTTGGACAGGCGGCAGCAATCAGCCCCAGCATTTT; CDR3aa: CASSWTGGSNQPQHF
d_gene: -; abundance: many; j_gene: TRBJ1-1; v_gene: TRBV4-1; CDR3nt: TGCGCCAGCAGCCAAGATAGGTACACGTTCAACACTGAAGCTTTCTTT; CDR3aa: CASSQDRYTFNTEAFF
d_gene: -; abundance: -; j_gene: TRBJ2-5; v_gene: TRBV4-1; CDR3nt: TGCGCCAGCAGCCAAACGCGCGACAGTCCCGACGAGACCCAGTACTTC; CDR3aa: CASSQTRDSPDETQYF
d_gene: -; abundance: few; j_gene: TRBJ1-5; v_gene: TRBV19; CDR3nt: TGTGCCAGTAGTATAACGGTATTGGGCGCCTTGGCCCAGCATTTT; CDR3aa: CASSITVLGALAQHF
d_gene: -; abundance: -; j_gene: TRBJ1-2; v_gene: TRBV5-3; CDR3nt: TGTGCCAGCAGCCCTACCATTGGTGGACGGATTGACGGCTACACCTTC; CDR3aa: CASSPTIGGRIDGYTF
d_gene: -; abundance: -; j_gene: TRBJ2-7; v_gene: TRBV14; CDR3nt: TGTGCCAGCAGCCGAGAAAGGACAGACGAGCAGTACTTC; CDR3aa: CASSRERTDEQYF
d_gene: TRBD1; abundance: -; j_gene: TRBJ2-2; v_gene: TRBV29-1; CDR3nt: TGCAGCGCGCCACAGGGGGCCGGGGAGCTGTTTTTT; CDR3aa: CSAPQGAGELFF
d_gene: -; abundance: many; j_gene: TRBJ2-5; v_gene: TRBV28; CDR3nt: TGTGCCAGCACCCTTAGGCTGGAAGAGACCCAGTACTTC; CDR3aa: CASTLRLEETQYF
d_gene: TRBD1; abundance: many; j_gene: TRBJ1-5; v_gene: TRBV15; CDR3nt: TGTGCCACCAGCAGGCGTAGGGGGCAAAGCAATCAGCCCCAGCATTTT; CDR3aa: CATSRRRGQSNQPQHF
d_gene: TRBD1; abundance: few; j_gene: TRBJ2-7; v_gene: TRBV12-3/TRBV12-4; CDR3nt: TGTGCCAGCAGCCCGCCGGGGACAGCTAACTACGAGCAGTACTTC; CDR3aa: CASSPPGTANYEQYF
d_gene: TRBD2; abundance: many; j_gene: TRBJ2-3; v_gene: TRBV12-3/TRBV12-4; CDR3nt: TGTGCCAGCGGTCGAGGTAGCGGGAGTGCAGATACGCAGTATTTT; CDR3aa: CASGRGSGSADTQYF
d_gene: -; abundance: -; j_gene: TRBJ1-5; v_gene: TRBV4-3; CDR3nt: TGCGCCAGCAGCCAAGATCTGGTAGACCCGAGATTGGCCCAGCATTTT; CDR3aa: CASSQDLVDPRLAQHF
d_gene: -; abundance: few; j_gene: TRBJ2-7; v_gene: TRBV5-5; CDR3nt: TGTGCCAGCAGCTTGGTGGTACGCTGGGTAGAGCAGTACTTC; CDR3aa: CASSLVVRWVEQYF
d_gene: -; abundance: many; j_gene: TRBJ1-1; v_gene: TRBV4-3; CDR3nt: TGTGCCAGCAGTCAGGACTACACTGAAGCTTTCTTT; CDR3aa: CASSQDYTEAFF
d_gene: TRBD1; abundance: many; j_gene: TRBJ2-7; v_gene: TRBV20-1; CDR3nt: TGCAGTGCAGACGGGACAGGCCTCGAGCAGTACTTC; CDR3aa: CSADGTGLEQYF
d_gene: -; abundance: few; j_gene: TRBJ2-1; v_gene: TRBV9; CDR3nt: TGTGCCAGCAGCGTAGTAACCGATGAGCAGTTCTTC; CDR3aa: CASSVVTDEQFF
d_gene: TRBD1; abundance: many; j_gene: TRBJ2-7; v_gene: TRBV20-1; CDR3nt: TGCAGTGCTAGAGATTGGGAGCAGGGGGCTTGGGAGCAGTACTTC; CDR3aa: CSARDWEQGAWEQYF
d_gene: -; abundance: many; j_gene: TRBJ1-2; v_gene: TRBV5-4; CDR3nt: TGTGCCAGCAGCTTGACTACTAACTATGGCTACACCTTC; CDR3aa: CASSLTTNYGYTF
d_gene: -; abundance: -; j_gene: TRBJ2-4; v_gene: TRBV3-1; CDR3nt: TGTGCCAGCAGCCAAAAGATGATCGACAGACCTCTAGTCAAAAACATTCAGTACTTC; CDR3aa: CASSQKMIDRPLVKNIQYF
d_gene: TRBD1; abundance: many; j_gene: TRBJ2-1; v_gene: TRBV5-1; CDR3nt: TGCGCCAGCAGCTGGACTCCGGGACAGGGGTACAATGAGCAGTTCTTC; CDR3aa: CASSWTPGQGYNEQFF
d_gene: -; abundance: -; j_gene: TRBJ1-1; v_gene: TRBV5-1; CDR3nt: TGCGCCAGCAGCTTGCGTTCCGAGAACACTGAAGCTTTCTTT; CDR3aa: CASSLRSENTEAFF
d_gene: -; abundance: many; j_gene: TRBJ1-3; v_gene: TRBV28; CDR3nt: TGTGCCAGCTCCCACCTGGACAGAGCCTCTGGAAACACCATATATTTT; CDR3aa: CASSHLDRASGNTIYF
d_gene: -; abundance: -; j_gene: TRBJ2-7; v_gene: TRBV7-3; CDR3nt: TGTGCCAGCAGCTTAACCCCAACTAGCTCCGCCTCCGACGAGCAGTACTTC; CDR3aa: CASSLTPTSSASDEQYF
d_gene: -; abundance: many; j_gene: TRBJ2-7; v_gene: TRBV4-2; CDR3nt: TGTGCCAGCAGCCAAGATATACTGGAAGAGCAGTACTTC; CDR3aa: CASSQDILEEQYF
d_gene: -; abundance: few; j_gene: TRBJ1-5; v_gene: TRBV6-6; CDR3nt: TGTGCCAGCAGTCTACGAACAGGGTTTAATCAGCCCCAGCATTTT; CDR3aa: CASSLRTGFNQPQHF
d_gene: -; abundance: many; j_gene: TRBJ2-2; v_gene: TRBV30; CDR3nt: TGTGCCTGGAGTGTAAGTCATGTCACCGGGGAGCTGTTTTTT; CDR3aa: CAWSVSHVTGELFF
d_gene: TRBD2; abundance: -; j_gene: TRBJ2-1; v_gene: TRBV6-5; CDR3nt: TGTGCCAGCAGTTACCTAGCGGGGGACAATGAGCAGTTCTTC; CDR3aa: CASSYLAGDNEQFF
d_gene: TRBD2; abundance: many; j_gene: TRBJ2-3; v_gene: TRBV4-2; CDR3nt: TGTGCCAGCAGCCAACCAGCGGGAGGCGGCACAGATACGCAGTATTTT; CDR3aa: CASSQPAGGGTDTQYF
d_gene: -; abundance: many; j_gene: TRBJ2-6; v_gene: TRBV7-6; CDR3nt: TGTGCCAGCAGCTTATTTGTGGCGTCTGGGGCCAACGTCCTGACTTTC; CDR3aa: CASSLFVASGANVLTF
d_gene: TRBD1; abundance: few; j_gene: TRBJ1-4; v_gene: TRBV5-4; CDR3nt: TGTGCCAGCAGCTTTGGACAGGGATTTGATGAAAAACTGTTTTTT; CDR3aa: CASSFGQGFDEKLFF
d_gene: TRBD2; abundance: -; j_gene: TRBJ2-3; v_gene: TRBV27; CDR3nt: TGTGCCAGCACCCGACTAGCGGCTAGCACAGATACGCAGTATTTT; CDR3aa: CASTRLAASTDTQYF
d_gene: -; abundance: many; j_gene: TRBJ2-5; v_gene: TRBV18; CDR3nt: TGTGCCAGCTCACCAGGGGAAGAGACCCAGTACTTC; CDR3aa: CASSPGEETQYF
d_gene: -; abundance: -; j_gene: TRBJ2-3; v_gene: TRBV28; CDR3nt: TGTGCCAGCAGTTTTGGCAGGGACACAGATACGCAGTATTTT; CDR3aa: CASSFGRDTDTQYF
d_gene: -; abundance: once; j_gene: TRBJ1-5; v_gene: TRBV7-2; CDR3nt: TGTGCCAGCAGCTTAGCGCTCCACGGTGGGCAGCCCCAGCATTTT; CDR3aa: CASSLALHGGQPQHF
d_gene: -; abundance: many; j_gene: TRBJ2-5; v_gene: TRBV18; CDR3nt: TGTGCCAGCTCAGCCGCTACCTACCAAGAGACCCAGTACTTC; CDR3aa: CASSAATYQETQYF
d_gene: -; abundance: -; j_gene: TRBJ1-2; v_gene: TRBV2; CDR3nt: TGTGCCAGCAGTGACAGGGGCAACTATGGCTACACCTTC; CDR3aa: CASSDRGNYGYTF
d_gene: -; abundance: -; j_gene: TRBJ2-7; v_gene: TRBV4-3; CDR3nt: TGCGCCAGCAGCCAGGCCGCCGGGGCGCCCTACGAGCAGTACTTC; CDR3aa: CASSQAAGAPYEQYF
d_gene: TRBD2; abundance: -; j_gene: TRBJ2-3; v_gene: TRBV5-1; CDR3nt: TGCGCCAGCAGAGGAGGTTCGATACTAGCGGGGGGAGGCACAGATACGCAGTATTTT; CDR3aa: CASRGGSILAGGGTDTQYF
d_gene: TRBD2; abundance: -; j_gene: TRBJ2-5; v_gene: TRBV20-1; CDR3nt: TGCAGTGCTAGTGGTGCGGGGGGGCCCTTAGTAGAGACCCAGTACTTC; CDR3aa: CSASGAGGPLVETQYF
d_gene: TRBD2; abundance: few; j_gene: TRBJ2-1; v_gene: TRBV7-6; CDR3nt: TGTGCCAGCAGCTCAACTAGCGGATACTACAATGAGCAGTTCTTC; CDR3aa: CASSSTSGYYNEQFF
d_gene: TRBD2; abundance: few; j_gene: TRBJ2-5; v_gene: TRBV20-1; CDR3nt: TGCAGTGCTGGCGTTCGATTAGCGGGAGACCTCCAAGAGACCCAGTACTTC; CDR3aa: CSAGVRLAGDLQETQYF
d_gene: -; abundance: few; j_gene: TRBJ1-1; v_gene: TRBV20-1; CDR3nt: TGCAGTGCTAGACTGGGGATGTGGACTGAAGCTTTCTTT; CDR3aa: CSARLGMWTEAFF
d_gene: -; abundance: few; j_gene: TRBJ2-7; v_gene: TRBV6-4; CDR3nt: TGTGCCAGCAGTGACCGCCCCCATTGTCCGACCTCCTACGAGCAGTACTTC; CDR3aa: CASSDRPHCPTSYEQYF
d_gene: -; abundance: many; j_gene: TRBJ2-3; v_gene: TRBV3-1; CDR3nt: TGTGCCAGCAGCCAAACCTCTTTAACAGATACGCAGTATTTT; CDR3aa: CASSQTSLTDTQYF
d_gene: TRBD2; abundance: few; j_gene: TRBJ2-3; v_gene: TRBV20-1; CDR3nt: TGCAGTGCTAGAGATAGGGCCCTTGGACTAGCGGGCAGCACAGATACGCAGTATTTT; CDR3aa: CSARDRALGLAGSTDTQYF
d_gene: -; abundance: many; j_gene: TRBJ1-2; v_gene: TRBV6-6; CDR3nt: TGTGCCAGCAGGGGCTATGGCTACACCTTC; CDR3aa: CASRGYGYTF
d_gene: -; abundance: -; j_gene: TRBJ2-5; v_gene: TRBV13; CDR3nt: TGTGCCAGCAGCTCTAGGGGAGGGCAGGGGTCCCAAGAGACCCAGTACTTC; CDR3aa: CASSSRGGQGSQETQYF